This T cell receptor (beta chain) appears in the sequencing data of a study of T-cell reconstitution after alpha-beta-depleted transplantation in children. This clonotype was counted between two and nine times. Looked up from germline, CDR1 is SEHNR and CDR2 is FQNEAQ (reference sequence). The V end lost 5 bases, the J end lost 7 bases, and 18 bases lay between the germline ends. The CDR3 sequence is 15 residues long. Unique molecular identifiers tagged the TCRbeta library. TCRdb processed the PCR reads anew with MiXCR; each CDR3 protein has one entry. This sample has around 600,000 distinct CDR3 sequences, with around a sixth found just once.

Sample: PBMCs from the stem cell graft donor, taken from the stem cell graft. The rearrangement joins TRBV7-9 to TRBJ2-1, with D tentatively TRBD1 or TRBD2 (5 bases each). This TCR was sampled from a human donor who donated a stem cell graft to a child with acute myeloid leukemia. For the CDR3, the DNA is TGTGCCAGCAGCCCTCGAGGGGCGGTGTTGAATGAGCAGTTCTTC. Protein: CASSPRGAVLNEQFF.